Each of the 31 T cell receptor beta chains below was sequenced from the same sample in a study of neoadjuvant anti-PD-1 for oral cavity cancer. TCRdb's copy holds only in-frame clones and misses some; the assay was immunoSEQ multiplex PCR. The sample records about 9,500 clones, about 70% being singletons. Documented time point: after neoadjuvant nivolumab, at surgical resection. Material: PBMCs, obtained after nivolumab (anti-PD-1) treatment. The receptors here all came from a person aged 35-79 years with oral cavity squamous cell carcinoma.

The chain carries TRBV5-4 and TRBJ1-6; D uncertain. Per the germline V gene, CDR1 is SGHNT and CDR2 is YYREEE (reference sequence). The V end lost 5 bases, the J end lost 4 bases, and 10 bases lay between the germline ends. The CDR3 extends over 14 amino acids. CDR3 coding DNA: TGTGCCAGCAGTTCTGGGCCTTATAATTCACCCCTCCACTTT. This translates into CASSSGPYNSPLHF.

The chain joins TRBV5-2 to TRBJ2-6. TRBV5-2 is a documented pseudogene. There are 17 residues in the CDR3. This CDR3 reads CASNEYGTQSRANVLTF. CDR3 sequence (DNA): TGTGCCAGCAATGAGTACGGTACACAAAGTCGGGCCAACGTCCTGACTTTC.

The chain uses TRBV11-3 and TRBJ2-2; no definite D call. Germline assignment: CDR1 SGHNT and CDR2 YENEEA. The V and J ends lost 5 bases and 7 bases respectively, with 8 bases between them. The CDR3 length is 12 residues. The CDR3: CASSPRNGELFF. In nucleotides, the CDR3 is TGTGCCAGCAGCCCCCGCAACGGGGAGCTGTTTTTT.

The table lists this clone with a count of one. The J gene is TRBJ1-6, the V gene TRBV7-2; D call uncertain. The length of the CDR3 is 13 residues. Trimming stripped 2 bases from V and 5 bases from J, with 4 bases between. The germline CDR1 and CDR2 sequences are SGHTA and FQGNSA. The CDR3 is CASSLFDNSPLHF. CDR3 coding DNA: TGTGCCAGCAGCTTATTTGATAATTCACCCCTCCACTTT.

This clone was seen only once. This chain links TRBV4-2 with TRBJ2-7; TRBD2 matches at 16 bases. The junction had 10 bases not matched to a gene; V was cut back by 2 bases and J by 0 bases. The CDR3 contains 20 residues. CDR1 and CDR2 from the germline V gene are LGHNA and YNFKEQ. The CDR3 sequence is CASSQLPPGLAGGLSYEQYF. The CDR3 DNA reads as TGTGCCAGCAGCCAACTCCCTCCGGGACTAGCGGGGGGGCTCTCCTACGAGCAGTACTTC.

This clone was observed a handful of times. This CDR3 is CAISESGRGTDTQYF. CDR3 coding DNA: TGTGCCATCAGTGAGTCCGGCAGGGGAACAGATACGCAGTATTTT. This sequence joins TRBV10-3 and TRBJ2-3, with D maybe TRBD1 (6 bases). In germline, CDR1 is ENHRY, CDR2 SYGVKD. The CDR3 is 15 residues long. V was trimmed by 0 bases and J by 3 bases, leaving 10 bases between them.

The V call is TRBV4-1, the J call TRBJ1-3; no reliable D call. The germline V gene has CDR1 MGHRA and CDR2 YSYEKL. V was shortened by 0 bases and J by 2 bases, with 11 bases between the two germline ends. The CDR3 consists of 16 residues. CDR3 DNA sequence: TGCGCCAGCAGCCAAGATGAAGGGCCCCCTGGAAACACCATATATTTT. It specifies CASSQDEGPPGNTIYF.

This chain connects TRBV6-5 to TRBJ1-3; tentatively, D is TRBD1 (6 bases). V was shortened by 4 bases and J by 0 bases, with 10 bases between the two germline ends. CDR1 is MNHEY, CDR2 SVGAGI, per germline. This CDR3 is built from 15 residues. The CDR3, as DNA: TGTGCCAGCAGTTCCAGGGGACTCTCTGGAAACACCATATATTTT. Amino acid sequence: CASSSRGLSGNTIYF.

The J gene is TRBJ1-2, the V gene TRBV28; D remains ambiguous. The CDR3 length is 14 residues. V was trimmed by 8 bases and J by 2 bases, leaving 15 bases between them. Germline CDR1 reads MDHEN; CDR2 reads SYDVKM. This CDR3 reads CASYSRLPNYGYTF. The CDR3 DNA reads TGTGCCAGCTACTCGCGGCTGCCCAACTATGGCTACACCTTC.

This clone was counted a few times. The chain's CDR3 is CASSERGRTEAFF. CDR3 bases: TGTGCCAGCAGTGAACGGGGAAGGACTGAAGCTTTCTTT. The rearrangement joins TRBV6-1 to TRBJ1-1; D remains ambiguous. V gave up 2 bases and J gave up 5 bases, with 9 bases separating them. The V gene's germline CDR1 is MNHNS and CDR2 SASEGT. The CDR3 is made up of 13 amino acids.

The chain's CDR3 is CSVELGTGGTEAFF. The CDR3, as DNA: TGCAGCGTTGAACTAGGGACGGGGGGCACTGAAGCTTTCTTT. The rearrangement joins TRBV29-1 to TRBJ1-1; D possibly corresponds to TRBD1 (5 bases). V was clipped by 2 bases and J by 4 bases, with 14 bases between them. The length of the CDR3 is 14 residues. The germline V gene encodes CDR1 SQVTM and CDR2 ANQGSEA.

The chain is built from TRBV4-2 and TRBJ2-7; TRBD1 aligns across 8 bases. V lost 4 bases and J lost 2; bases outside the gene matches: 7. The CDR3 consists of 15 residues. Germline V lookup: CDR1 LGHNA, CDR2 YNFKEQ. CDR3 nucleotides: TGTGCCAGCAGCCCCCTCCGGACAGGGACCTACGAGCAGTACTTC. Translating gives CASSPLRTGTYEQYF.

The count of this clone is one. The chain combines TRBV5-8 with TRBJ1-1; D not certain. The ends were cut back, 4 bases at V and 0 bases at J, with 10 bases in the middle. The CDR3 covers 14 residues. Germline V gives CDR1 SGHTS, CDR2 YDEGEE. Here the CDR3 reads CASSGGPLNTEAFF. The CDR3 DNA is TGTGCCAGCAGCGGAGGACCTTTGAACACTGAAGCTTTCTTT. Together with reference TRBV5-8 and TRBJ1-1, the CDR3 gives the full variable domain: EAGVTQSPTHLIKTRGQQATLRCSPISGHTSVYWYQQALGLGLQFLLWYDEGEERNRGNFPPRFSGRQFPNYSSELNVNALELEDSALYLCASSGGPLNTEAFFGQGTRLTVV.

The rearrangement links TRBV5-1 to TRBJ1-6; the D gene is possibly TRBD1 (6 bases). Germline values: CDR1 SGHRS, CDR2 YFSETQ. Between the trimmed V and J ends, which lost 3 bases and 6 bases, there was a span of 10 bases. This CDR3 has 14 amino acids. CDR3 amino acids: CASSSRQVNSPLHF. CDR3 nucleotide sequence: TGCGCCAGCAGCTCCAGACAGGTTAATTCACCCCTCCACTTT. Filled out from reference TRBV5-1 and TRBJ1-6, the complete variable domain reads KAGVTQTPRYLIKTRGQQVTLSCSPISGHRSVSWYQQTPGQGLQFLFEYFSETQRNKGNFPGRFSGRQFSNSRSEMNVSTLELGDSALYLCASSSRQVNSPLHFGNGTRLTVT.

V usage is TRBV30 and J usage is TRBJ2-3; 7 bases match TRBD2. The CDR3 consists of 20 residues. The junction had 18 bases not matched to a gene; V was cut back by 0 bases and J by 0 bases. The germline gives CDR1 GTSNPN, CDR2 SVGIG (reference sequence). CDR3 coding DNA: TGTGCCTGGAGTGTACTTAACCGGAGGGGAGCTAGCGGTAGCACAGATACGCAGTATTTT. This gives the protein CAWSVLNRRGASGSTDTQYF. The full variable domain, with the rest looked up from reference TRBV30 and TRBJ2-3, is SQTIHQWPATLVQPVGSPLSLECTVEGTSNPNLYWYRQAAGRGLQLLFYSVGIGQISSEVPQNLSASRPQDRQFILSSKKLLLSDSGFYLCAWSVLNRRGASGSTDTQYFGPGTRLTVL.

This sequence joins TRBV5-1 and TRBJ2-1, with TRBD1 matching 11 bases. The germline V gene encodes CDR1 SGHRS and CDR2 YFSETQ. Losses at the gene ends were 4 bases for V and 5 bases for J; bases not matched to a gene: 5. This CDR3 region has 15 residues. CDR3 coding DNA: TGCGCCAGCAGCCCACCGGGACAGGGGGACAATGAGCAGTTCTTC. Translating gives CASSPPGQGDNEQFF.

The CDR3 here is CASSLAGGGNSPLHF. In DNA form, the CDR3 reads TGTGCCAGCAGCTTAGCAGGGGGTGGTAATTCACCCCTCCACTTT. The chain couples TRBV7-3 to TRBJ1-6, with TRBD1 matching 7 bases. V trimming: 2 bases; J trimming: 6 bases; junction bases outside the gene matches: 4. The V gene's germline CDR1 is SGHTA and CDR2 FQGTGA. The length of the CDR3 is 15 residues.

V gene TRBV29-1 combines with J gene TRBJ1-4, with D perhaps TRBD1 (6 bases). Germline V CDR1 and CDR2: SQVTM, ANQGSEA. V lost 5 bases to trimming and J lost 7 bases, with 14 bases between them. The CDR3 is made up of 13 amino acids. The CDR3 DNA reads TGCAGCGTTATGGAGGGGGAAGGTGAAAAACTGTTTTTT. As protein: CSVMEGEGEKLFF.

Here the CDR3 reads CASSAGKGWETQYF. For the CDR3, the DNA is TGTGCCAGCAGTGCCGGGAAGGGGTGGGAGACCCAGTACTTC. The genes are TRBV25-1 and TRBJ2-5; the D call may be TRBD1 or TRBD2 (5 bases each). The CDR3 consists of 14 residues. The V end lost 4 bases, the J end lost 5 bases, and 14 bases lay between the germline ends. CDR1 and CDR2 (germline): MGHDK, SYGVNS.

The rearrangement joins TRBV14 to TRBJ1-6; D is unresolved. Deletions cut 0 bases from V and 7 bases from J, with 7 bases between. Per germline, CDR1 SGHDN and CDR2 FVKESK. This CDR3 has 14 residues. As DNA, the CDR3 is TGTGCCAGCAGCCAAGAAACGGGAAATTCACCCCTCCACTTT. As protein: CASSQETGNSPLHF.

The chain has TRBV2 and TRBJ1-1, with D possibly matching TRBD1 (5 bases). V lost 6 bases, J lost 3 bases, and 11 bases lay in between. Germline V lookup: CDR1 SNHLY, CDR2 FYNNEI. The CDR3 totals 13 residues. The CDR3 is CASRTRAYTEAFF. The DNA for the CDR3 is TGTGCCAGCAGGACCAGGGCCTACACTGAAGCTTTCTTT.

The chain combines TRBV7-9 with TRBJ1-5, with 9 bases identical to TRBD1. This CDR3 has 14 amino acids. Germline loops: CDR1 SEHNR, CDR2 FQNEAQ (reference sequence). The trim removed 4 bases at V and 7 bases at J, leaving 5 bases unmatched. The CDR3 reads CASSSGTGSQPQHF. CDR3 DNA sequence: TGTGCCAGCAGCTCCGGGACAGGGTCGCAGCCCCAGCATTTT.

This clone occurred a few times. The chain links TRBV5-4 to TRBJ1-2; D may be TRBD1 (6 bases). The ends were cut back, 3 bases at V and 4 bases at J, with 19 bases in the middle. CDR1 is SGHNT and CDR2 is YYREEE in the germline V gene (reference sequence). The CDR3 sequence is 16 residues long. CDR3 nucleotide sequence: TGTGCCAGCAGCTCCCCCTACAGGGAGTCTAGCTATGGCTACACCTTC. It specifies CASSSPYRESSYGYTF.

This clone was counted between two and nine times. The chain couples TRBV5-1 to TRBJ2-2; TRBD1 aligns across 8 bases. Trimming removed 5 bases from V and 1 base from J; junction bases left unmatched: 4. Germline assignment: CDR1 SGHRS and CDR2 YFSETQ. There are 15 residues in the CDR3. CDR3 nucleotides: TGCGCCAGCAGAGGGGGACAGGAGAACACCGGGGAGCTGTTTTTT. It yields the protein CASRGGQENTGELFF.

J is TRBJ2-3 and V is TRBV7-9; D is undetermined. The CDR3 contains 14 residues. Germline assignment: CDR1 SEHNR and CDR2 FQNEAQ (reference sequence). The V end was cut by 2 bases, the J end by 0 bases, with 6 bases between. The CDR3: CASSLTTSTDTQYF. The CDR3 DNA reads as TGTGCCAGCAGCTTAACAACCAGCACAGATACGCAGTATTTT.

The V and J genes are TRBV5-6 and TRBJ1-1, with D perhaps matching TRBD1 (5 bases). V was shortened by 3 bases and J by 0 bases, with 12 bases between the two germline ends. This CDR3 comprises 15 residues. The germline CDR1 and CDR2 sequences are SGHDT and YYEEEE. The CDR3 region is CASSSPQGMNTEAFF. The CDR3 bases are TGTGCCAGCAGCTCACCCCAGGGTATGAACACTGAAGCTTTCTTT.

The V gene is TRBV7-9, the J gene TRBJ2-6; possible D gene TRBD1, 6 bases. Germline-derived CDR1 and CDR2 are SEHNR and FQNEAQ (reference sequence). This CDR3 has 16 amino acids. Trimming left V 5 bases short and J 2 bases short, with 13 bases between. The CDR3 DNA sequence: TGTGCCAGCAGCCCACCTACAGGGCCTGGGGCCAACGTCCTGACTTTC. It is translated as CASSPPTGPGANVLTF.

The rearrangement joins TRBV4-2 to TRBJ1-5; D is unresolved. Germline V gives CDR1 LGHNA, CDR2 YNFKEQ. V was trimmed by 1 base and J by 6 bases, leaving 13 bases between them. The CDR3 is 15 residues long. CDR3 residues: CASSQATADTQPQHF. The CDR3 DNA follows: TGTGCCAGCAGCCAAGCGACCGCCGACACTCAGCCCCAGCATTTT.

This sequence joins TRBV9 and TRBJ2-3; unclear D gene. Germline V gene sequence: CDR1 SGDLS, CDR2 YYNGEE. CDR3 length: 12 residues. Trimming took 5 bases from V and 4 from J, leaving 8 bases between them. The CDR3 loop reads CASSPPADTQYF. CDR3 coding DNA: TGTGCCAGCAGTCCTCCGGCAGATACGCAGTATTTT.

The chain links TRBV27 to TRBJ2-1, with 12 bases identical to TRBD2. CDR1 is MNHEY, CDR2 SMNVEV, per germline (reference sequence). The CDR3 runs 17 residues. V was clipped by 3 bases and J by 4 bases; unmatched bases: 7. CDR3: CASSFRGLAGRYNEQFF. The CDR3 bases are TGTGCCAGCAGTTTCCGGGGACTAGCGGGTAGATACAATGAGCAGTTCTTC.

The rearrangement joins TRBV6-4 to TRBJ1-6; possible D gene TRBD1, 5 bases. Trimming took 5 bases from V and 11 from J, leaving 16 bases between them. Per germline, CDR1 MRHNA and CDR2 SNTAGT. The CDR3 totals 14 residues. CDR3 DNA: TGTGCCAGCAGTACGAGTCCTGGGGGTACACCCCTCCACTTT. It encodes CASSTSPGGTPLHF.